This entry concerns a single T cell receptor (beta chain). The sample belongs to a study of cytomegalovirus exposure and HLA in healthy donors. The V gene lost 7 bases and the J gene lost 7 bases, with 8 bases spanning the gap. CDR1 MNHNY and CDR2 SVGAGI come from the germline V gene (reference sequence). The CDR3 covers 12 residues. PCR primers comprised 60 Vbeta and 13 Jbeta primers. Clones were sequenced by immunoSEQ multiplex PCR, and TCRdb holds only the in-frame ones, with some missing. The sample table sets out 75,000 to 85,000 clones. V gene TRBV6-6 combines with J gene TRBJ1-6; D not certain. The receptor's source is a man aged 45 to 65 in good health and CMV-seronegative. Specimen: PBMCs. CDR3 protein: CASTRRNSPLHF. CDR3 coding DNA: TGTGCCAGCACGAGAAGAAATTCACCCCTCCACTTT.